This T cell receptor beta chain was sequenced in a study of control samples from healthy donors and cancer patients. Germline V gene sequence: CDR1 LNHNV, CDR2 YYDKDF (reference sequence). The CDR3 has 16 amino acids. V was pared by 2 bases and J by 7 bases, with 7 bases of the junction left unmatched. Clones were sequenced by immunoSEQ multiplex PCR, and TCRdb holds only the in-frame ones, with some missing. The sample has about 71,000 clones; roughly nine tenths are singletons. This chain joins TRBV15 and TRBJ1-4; 10 nucleotides align to TRBD1. The TCR was taken from a man between 60 and 70 years old with lung cancer. The sample was PBMCs. As DNA, the CDR3 is TGTGCCACCAGCAGATCTTGGACAGGGGGTGGTGAAAAACTGTTTTTT. Translation gives CATSRSWTGGGEKLFF.